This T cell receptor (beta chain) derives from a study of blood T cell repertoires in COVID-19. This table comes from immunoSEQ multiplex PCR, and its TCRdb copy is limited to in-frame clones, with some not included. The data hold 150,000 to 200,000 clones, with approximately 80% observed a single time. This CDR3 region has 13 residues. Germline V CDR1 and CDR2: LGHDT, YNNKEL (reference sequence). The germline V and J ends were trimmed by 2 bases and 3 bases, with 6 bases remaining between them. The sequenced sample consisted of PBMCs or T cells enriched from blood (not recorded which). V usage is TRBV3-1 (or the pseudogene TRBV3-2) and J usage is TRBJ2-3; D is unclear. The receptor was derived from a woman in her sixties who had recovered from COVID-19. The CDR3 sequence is CASSQIDTDTQYF. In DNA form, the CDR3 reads TGTGCCAGCAGCCAAATAGATACAGATACGCAGTATTTT.